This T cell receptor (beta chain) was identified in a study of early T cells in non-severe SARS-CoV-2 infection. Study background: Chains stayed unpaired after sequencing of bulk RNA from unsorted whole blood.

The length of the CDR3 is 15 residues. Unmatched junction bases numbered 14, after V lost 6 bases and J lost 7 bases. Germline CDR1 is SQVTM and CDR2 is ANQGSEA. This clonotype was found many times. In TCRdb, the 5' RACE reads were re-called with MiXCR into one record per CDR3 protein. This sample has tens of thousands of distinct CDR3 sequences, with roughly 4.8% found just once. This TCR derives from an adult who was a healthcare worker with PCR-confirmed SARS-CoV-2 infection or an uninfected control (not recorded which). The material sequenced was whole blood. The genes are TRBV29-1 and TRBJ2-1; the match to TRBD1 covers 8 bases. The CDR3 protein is CSVHTPQGARNEQFF. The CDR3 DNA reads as TGCAGCGTCCATACCCCCCAGGGGGCGCGGAATGAGCAGTTCTTC.